These 3 T cell receptor beta chains share one sample of origin, sequenced in a study of blood T cell repertoires in COVID-19. Method: immunoSEQ multiplex PCR; TCRdb's copy keeps in-frame clones and lacks some. The table has around 130,000 clones, 84% seen once. The sample was PBMCs or T cells enriched from blood (not recorded which). The receptors shown here come from a woman between 45 and 65 years old with acute COVID-19.

This chain connects TRBV14 to TRBJ2-2, with D hard to call. Trimming removed 9 bases from V and 0 bases from J, with 11 bases in between. This CDR3 comprises 14 residues. Per the germline V gene, CDR1 is SGHDN and CDR2 is FVKESK. CDR3 coding DNA: TGTGCCAGTCGAGGCCCTGCGAACACCGGGGAGCTGTTTTTT. Translation gives CASRGPANTGELFF. Drawing the rest from reference TRBV14 and TRBJ2-2, the complete variable domain is EAGVTQFPSHSVIEKGQTVTLRCDPISGHDNLYWYRRVMGKEIKFLLHFVKESKQDESGMPNNRFLAERTGGTYSTLKVQPAELEDSGVYFCASRGPANTGELFFGEGSRLTVL.

This chain uses TRBV6-6 with TRBJ2-7; 8 bases align to TRBD1. CDR3 length: 14 residues. Trimming removed 6 bases from V and 6 bases from J; junction bases left unmatched: 10. The V gene's germline CDR1 is MNHNY and CDR2 SVGAGI (reference sequence). CDR3 coding DNA: TGTGCCAGCAGCCTCCCAGGGGGCCGGGCCGAGCAGTACTTC. The encoded protein is CASSLPGGRAEQYF.

The J gene is TRBJ2-7, the V gene TRBV30; 7 bases match TRBD1. CDR1 is GTSNPN and CDR2 is SVGIG in the germline V gene (reference sequence). V lost 5 bases and J lost 3; bases outside the gene matches: 7. CDR3 length equals 13 residues. CDR3: CAWGEGGFYEQYF. CDR3 coding DNA: TGTGCCTGGGGGGAAGGGGGCTTCTACGAGCAGTACTTC.